Below, 8 T cell receptor beta chains from the same sample are listed, as sequenced in a study of vaccination effects on CD4 cells after COVID-19. Sequenced by immunoSEQ multiplex PCR; TCRdb stores in-frame clones only, minus some. The sample has 65,000 to 70,000 clones, about 80% seen once. No antigen has been assigned to these receptors. Pools of viral peptides were used by the ViraFEST assay to expand antigen-specific CD4+ T cells ahead of sequencing. After roughly ten days in culture, the CD4+ T cells were isolated. Participants were vaccinated with two doses of either the BNT162b2 or mRNA-1273 vaccine. Material: CD4+ T cells from PBMCs cultured with HCoV-OC43 spike peptides, obtained after COVID-19 vaccination. Stated subset: HCoV-OC43 spike overlapping peptide pool stimulation. All receptors derive from a human donor who received a COVID-19 vaccine.

This clone was detected a few times. The chain is built from TRBV2 and TRBJ1-5; D is possibly TRBD1 (6 bases). Germline V lookup: CDR1 SNHLY, CDR2 FYNNEI. The length of the CDR3 is 13 residues. Trimming removed 4 bases at V and 7 bases at J, with 11 bases between. CDR3 bases: TGTGCCAGCAGTGGACAGGTTCCACAGCCCCAGCATTTT. Its translation is CASSGQVPQPQHF.

The V and J genes are TRBV7-9 and TRBJ2-7; possibly TRBD1 for D (6 bases). V gave up 6 bases and J gave up 3 bases, with 9 bases separating them. CDR1 is SEHNR and CDR2 is FQNEAQ in the germline V gene (reference sequence). This CDR3 region has 12 residues. The CDR3 nucleotides read TGTGCCAGCAGTCTCAGGGGCTACGAGCAGTACGTC. Its translation: CASSLRGYEQYV.

This chain links TRBV6-1 with TRBJ1-4; possibly TRBD1 for D (5 bases). Trimming left V 3 bases short and J 0 bases short, with 11 bases between. Germline assignment: CDR1 MNHNS and CDR2 SASEGT. This CDR3 contains 16 residues. The CDR3: CASSDGLTATNEKLFF. The CDR3 bases are TGTGCCAGCAGTGACGGCTTGACAGCAACTAATGAAAAACTGTTTTTT.

The chain has TRBV2 and TRBJ2-1; D tentatively reads TRBD1 or TRBD2 (5 bases each). Germline V gene sequence: CDR1 SNHLY, CDR2 FYNNEI. V lost 6 bases and J 7 bases, leaving 10 bases between the germline ends. There are 12 residues in the CDR3. The CDR3 DNA follows: TGTGCCAGCAGCAGGGACGAAAATGAGCAGTTCTTC. It is translated as CASSRDENEQFF.

The V call is TRBV18, the J call TRBJ2-3; D unresolved. CDR1 is KGHSH and CDR2 is LQKENI in the germline V gene. Trimming stripped 3 bases from V and 9 bases from J, with 13 bases between. This CDR3 comprises 13 residues. CDR3 nucleotides: TGTGCCAGCTCACCTATGGGTCAGATCACGCAGTATTTT. Its translation is CASSPMGQITQYF. Using reference TRBV18 and TRBJ2-3 for the parts outside the CDR3, the full variable domain is NAGVMQNPRHLVRRRGQEARLRCSPMKGHSHVYWYRQLPEEGLKFMVYLQKENIIDESGMPKERFSAEFPKEGPSILRIQQVVRGDSAAYFCASSPMGQITQYFGPGTRLTVL.

J is TRBJ2-2 and V is TRBV6-4; D not resolved. Germline CDR1 and CDR2: MRHNA and SNTAGT. The CDR3 spans 13 residues. V lost 0 bases, J lost 5 bases, and 4 bases lay in between. The CDR3 sequence: CASSDSYTGELFF. The CDR3 DNA reads TGTGCCAGCAGTGACTCTTATACCGGGGAGCTGTTTTTT.

The rearrangement links TRBV5-1 to TRBJ1-1; D unresolved. This CDR3 region has 14 residues. Germline CDR1 reads SGHRS; CDR2 reads YFSETQ. Trimming removed 4 bases at V and 5 bases at J, with 15 bases between. The CDR3 DNA reads TGCGCCAGCAGCCGGCAGCCCCCCACGACTGAAGCTTTCTTT. It translates to CASSRQPPTTEAFF.

V is TRBV4-2 and J is TRBJ2-3, with 13 bases identical to TRBD2. The CDR3 extends over 16 amino acids. Per the germline V gene, CDR1 is LGHNA and CDR2 is YNFKEQ. The ends lost 1 base at V and 5 bases at J; junction bases unmatched: 3. CDR3 sequence reads: CASSQGWTSGGDTQYF. CDR3 DNA: TGTGCCAGCAGCCAAGGCTGGACTAGCGGGGGAGATACGCAGTATTTT.